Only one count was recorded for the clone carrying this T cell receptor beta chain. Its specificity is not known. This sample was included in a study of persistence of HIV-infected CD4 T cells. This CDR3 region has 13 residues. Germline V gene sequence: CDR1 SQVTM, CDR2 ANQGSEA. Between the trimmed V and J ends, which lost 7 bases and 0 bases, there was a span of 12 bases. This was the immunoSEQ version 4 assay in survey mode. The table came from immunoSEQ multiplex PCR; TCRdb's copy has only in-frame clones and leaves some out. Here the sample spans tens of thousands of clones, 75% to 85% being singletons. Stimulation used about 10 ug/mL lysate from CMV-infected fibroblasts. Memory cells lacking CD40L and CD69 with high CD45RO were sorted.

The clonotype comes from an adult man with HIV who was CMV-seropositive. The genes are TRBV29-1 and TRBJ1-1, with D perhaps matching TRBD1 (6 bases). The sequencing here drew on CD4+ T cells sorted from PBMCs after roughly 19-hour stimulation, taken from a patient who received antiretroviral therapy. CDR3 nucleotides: TGCAGCGCCAGGGACACAGTGAACACTGAAGCTTTCTTT. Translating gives CSARDTVNTEAFF.